This record concerns one T cell receptor beta chain sequence. What it binds is not known. The data were taken from a study of shared clonotypes between healthy human individuals. Researchers divided each subset's genomic DNA evenly across several immunoSEQ plates. The authors loaded around 190 ng DNA, about 30,000 T cell genomes, into sorted-subset replicate PCRs. Assay: immunoSEQ multiplex PCR; the TCRdb copy retains only in-frame clones and omits some. The data hold more than 2 million clones, with less than 95% observed a single time. This CDR3 has 15 residues. Germline V gene data show CDR1 as PRHDT and CDR2 as FYEKMQ (reference sequence). J was trimmed by 3 bases and V by 5 bases; bases with no gene match: 8. Naive CD8 cells, CD45RO-negative and positively selected for CCR7, excluded terminally differentiated effector memory CD45RA+ cells. Findings and limits, study-wide: Clonotype sharing among donors was expected to depend on sequencing depth.

This receptor was taken from a man aged 18 to 30 in good health. Sequencing was carried out using naive CD8+ T cells sorted from blood. This chain links TRBV13 with TRBJ2-7, with 9 positions matching TRBD2. As DNA, the CDR3 is TGTGCCAGCAGCCCAAGCGGTAGCGGGAGCTACGAGCAGTACTTC. Its translation: CASSPSGSGSYEQYF.